This TCR beta chain is from a study of identical twins. Study-wide results and caveats: Out-of-frame alpha sequences shared by twins were enriched for low generation probability.

A universal primer site arose from template switching, and cDNA bore unique molecular identifiers. TCRdb re-called the 5' RACE reads with MiXCR, one entry per CDR3 protein. Of around 1.7 million distinct CDR3 sequences in the sample, 32% are singletons; the top ten hold more than 0.25%. In germline, CDR1 is DFQATT, CDR2 SNEGSKA (reference sequence). The CDR3 spans 13 residues. V shed 3 bases, J shed 9 bases, and the junction held 10 bases outside the gene matches. This clonotype has more than one count but fewer than ten. Its antigen is undetermined. Healthy Caucasian donors formed the entire cohort. The gene calls are TRBV20-1 and TRBJ2-5; 7 nucleotides line up with TRBD1. The origin of this receptor is a newborn girl in good health. The sequenced sample consisted of cord blood. DNA for the CDR3: TGCAGTGCTAGGCGGACAGGCCCAGGGTCCCAGTACTTC. Its protein product is CSARRTGPGSQYF.